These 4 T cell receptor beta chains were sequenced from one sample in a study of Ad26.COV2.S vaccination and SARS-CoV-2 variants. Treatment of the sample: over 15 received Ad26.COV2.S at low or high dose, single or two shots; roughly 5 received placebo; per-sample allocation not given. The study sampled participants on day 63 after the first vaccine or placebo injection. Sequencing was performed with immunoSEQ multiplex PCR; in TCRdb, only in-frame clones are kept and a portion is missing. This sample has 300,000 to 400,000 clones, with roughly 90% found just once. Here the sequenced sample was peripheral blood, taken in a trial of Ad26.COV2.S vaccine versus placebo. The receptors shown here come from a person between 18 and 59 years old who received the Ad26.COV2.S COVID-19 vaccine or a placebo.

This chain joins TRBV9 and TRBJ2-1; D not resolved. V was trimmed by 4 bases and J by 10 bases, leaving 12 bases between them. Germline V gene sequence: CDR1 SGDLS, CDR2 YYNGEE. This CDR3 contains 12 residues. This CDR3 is CASSSSFGEQFF. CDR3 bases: TGTGCCAGCAGCTCCTCTTTCGGGGAGCAGTTCTTC.

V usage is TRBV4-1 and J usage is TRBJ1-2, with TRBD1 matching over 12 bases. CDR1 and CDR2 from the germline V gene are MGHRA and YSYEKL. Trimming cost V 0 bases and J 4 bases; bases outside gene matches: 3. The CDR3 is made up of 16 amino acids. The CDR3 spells CASSQDRDRGLYGYTF. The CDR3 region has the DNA TGCGCCAGCAGCCAAGATAGGGACAGGGGGCTCTATGGCTACACCTTC.

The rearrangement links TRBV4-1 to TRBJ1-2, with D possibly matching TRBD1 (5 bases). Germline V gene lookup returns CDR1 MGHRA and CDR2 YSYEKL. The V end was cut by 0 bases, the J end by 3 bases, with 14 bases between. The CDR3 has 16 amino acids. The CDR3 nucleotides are TGCGCCAGCAGCCAAGATCGACAGCCTTTTTACTATGGCTACACCTTC. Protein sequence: CASSQDRQPFYYGYTF.

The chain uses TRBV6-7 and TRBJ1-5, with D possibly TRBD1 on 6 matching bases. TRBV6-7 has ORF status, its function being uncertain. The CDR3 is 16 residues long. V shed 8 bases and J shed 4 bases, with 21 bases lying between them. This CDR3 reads CASGWRRQEKNQPQHF. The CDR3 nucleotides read TGTGCCAGCGGGTGGAGAAGACAGGAAAAGAATCAGCCCCAGCATTTT.